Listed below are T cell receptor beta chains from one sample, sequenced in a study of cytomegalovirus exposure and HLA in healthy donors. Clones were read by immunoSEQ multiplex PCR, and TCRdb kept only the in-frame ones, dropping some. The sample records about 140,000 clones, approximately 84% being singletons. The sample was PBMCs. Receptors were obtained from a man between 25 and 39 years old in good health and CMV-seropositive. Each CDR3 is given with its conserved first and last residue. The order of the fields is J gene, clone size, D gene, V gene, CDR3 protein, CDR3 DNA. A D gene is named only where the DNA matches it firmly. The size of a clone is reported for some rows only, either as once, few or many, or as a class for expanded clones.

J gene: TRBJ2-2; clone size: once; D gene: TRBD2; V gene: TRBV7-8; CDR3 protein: CASSFPGLAGERELFF; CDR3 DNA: TGCGCCAGCAGCTTCCCGGGACTAGCGGGAGAAAGGGAGCTGTTTTTT
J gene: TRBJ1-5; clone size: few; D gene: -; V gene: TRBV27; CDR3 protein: CASSPPGGRQPQHF; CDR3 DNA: TGTGCCAGCAGTCCCCCTGGCGGGAGACAGCCCCAGCATTTT
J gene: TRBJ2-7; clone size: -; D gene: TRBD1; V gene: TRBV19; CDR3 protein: CASRNPGQGAGVEQYF; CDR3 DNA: TGTGCCAGTAGAAACCCGGGACAGGGGGCCGGCGTCGAGCAGTACTTC
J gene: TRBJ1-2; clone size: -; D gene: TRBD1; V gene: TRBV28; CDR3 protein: CASSALGTGGYGYTF; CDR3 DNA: TGTGCCAGCAGTGCCCTAGGTACAGGGGGTTATGGCTACACCTTC
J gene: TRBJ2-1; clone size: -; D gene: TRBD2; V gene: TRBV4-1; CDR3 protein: CASSRADSGTSGNEQFF; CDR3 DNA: TGCGCCAGCAGCCGCGCTGACTCCGGGACTAGCGGCAATGAGCAGTTCTTC
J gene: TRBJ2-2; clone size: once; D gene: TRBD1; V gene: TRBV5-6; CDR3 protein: CASSLTGGWNTGELFF; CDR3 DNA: TGTGCCAGCAGCTTAACAGGGGGCTGGAACACCGGGGAGCTGTTTTTT
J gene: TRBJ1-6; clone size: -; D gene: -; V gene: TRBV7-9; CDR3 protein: CASSLESSPLHF; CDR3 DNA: TGTGCCAGCAGCTTAGAGAGTTCACCCCTCCACTTT
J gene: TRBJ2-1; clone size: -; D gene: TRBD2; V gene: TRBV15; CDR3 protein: CATSRESSGKAYNEQFF; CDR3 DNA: TGTGCCACCAGCAGAGAGTCCAGCGGGAAGGCCTACAATGAGCAGTTCTTC
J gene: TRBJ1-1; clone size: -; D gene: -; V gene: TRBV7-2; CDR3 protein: CASSAGLMNTEAFF; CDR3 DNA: TGTGCCAGCAGCGCGGGACTGATGAACACTGAAGCTTTCTTT
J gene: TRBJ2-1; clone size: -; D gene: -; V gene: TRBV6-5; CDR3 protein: CASSYGQGGVEQFF; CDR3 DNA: TGTGCCAGCAGTTACGGGCAGGGGGGCGTTGAGCAGTTCTTC
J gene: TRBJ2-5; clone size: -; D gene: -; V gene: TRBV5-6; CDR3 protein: CASSPTGGVAETQYF; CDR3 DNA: TGTGCCAGCAGCCCCACGGGCGGGGTTGCAGAGACCCAGTACTTC
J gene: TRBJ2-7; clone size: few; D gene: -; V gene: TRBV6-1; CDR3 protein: CASSPTGYEQYF; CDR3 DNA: TGTGCCAGCAGTCCGACAGGTTACGAGCAGTACTTC
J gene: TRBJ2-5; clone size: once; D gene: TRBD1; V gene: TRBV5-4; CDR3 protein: CASSLGDRGMGETQYF; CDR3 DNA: TGTGCCAGCAGCTTGGGGGACAGGGGAATGGGCGAGACCCAGTACTTC
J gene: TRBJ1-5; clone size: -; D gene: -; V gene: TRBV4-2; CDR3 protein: CASSQESRVRDFFWPQHF; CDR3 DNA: TGTGCCAGCAGCCAAGAATCGCGGGTCCGGGACTTCTTTTGGCCCCAGCATTTT
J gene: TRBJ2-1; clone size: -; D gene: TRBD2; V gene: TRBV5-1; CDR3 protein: CASSRVAGSYNEQFF; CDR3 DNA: TGCGCCAGCAGCCGGGTAGCGGGCTCCTACAATGAGCAGTTCTTC
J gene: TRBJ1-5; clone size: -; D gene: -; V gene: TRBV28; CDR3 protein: CASSLEVRGVYQPQHF; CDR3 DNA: TGTGCCAGCAGTTTAGAGGTCAGAGGAGTTTATCAGCCCCAGCATTTT
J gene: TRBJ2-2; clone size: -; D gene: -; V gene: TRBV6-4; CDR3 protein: CASSRYALSNTGELFF; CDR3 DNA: TGTGCCAGCAGTCGGTATGCCCTATCGAACACCGGGGAGCTGTTTTTT
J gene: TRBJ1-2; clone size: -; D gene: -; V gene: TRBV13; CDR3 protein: CASSLELYGYTF; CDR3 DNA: TGTGCCAGCAGCTTAGAACTCTATGGCTACACCTTC
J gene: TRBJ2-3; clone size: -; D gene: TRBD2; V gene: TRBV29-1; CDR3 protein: CSVGSAGESTDTQYF; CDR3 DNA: TGCAGCGTTGGTAGTGCGGGGGAGAGCACAGATACGCAGTATTTT
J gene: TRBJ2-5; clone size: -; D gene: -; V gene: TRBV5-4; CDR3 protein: CASSHFSGGRQETQYF; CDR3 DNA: TGTGCCAGCAGCCACTTTAGCGGAGGTCGGCAAGAGACCCAGTACTTC
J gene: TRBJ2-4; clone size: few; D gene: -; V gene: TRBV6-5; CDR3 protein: CASSYSARGKNIQYF; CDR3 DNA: TGTGCCAGCAGTTACTCTGCCAGGGGAAAAAACATTCAGTACTTC
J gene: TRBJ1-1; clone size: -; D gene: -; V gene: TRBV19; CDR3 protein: CASTHQGAPNTEAFF; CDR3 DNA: TGTGCCAGTACCCATCAAGGGGCCCCGAACACTGAAGCTTTCTTT
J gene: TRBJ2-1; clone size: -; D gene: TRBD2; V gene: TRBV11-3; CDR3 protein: CASSPSETLAGGTNEQFF; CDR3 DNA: TGTGCCAGCAGCCCCTCCGAAACTTTAGCGGGAGGAACTAATGAGCAGTTCTTC
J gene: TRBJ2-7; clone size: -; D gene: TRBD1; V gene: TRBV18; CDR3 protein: CASSPPRDHTGGYEQYF; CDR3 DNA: TGTGCCAGCTCACCCCCAAGAGACCACACAGGGGGGTACGAGCAGTACTTC
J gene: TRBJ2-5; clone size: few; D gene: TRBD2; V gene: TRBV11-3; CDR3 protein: CASSRGGGETQYF; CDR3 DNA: TGTGCCAGCAGTCGGGGGGGCGGGGAGACCCAGTACTTC
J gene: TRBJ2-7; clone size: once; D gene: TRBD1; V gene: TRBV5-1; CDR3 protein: CASSLGQGGSLVDEQYF; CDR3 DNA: TGCGCCAGCAGCCTAGGACAGGGGGGATCGCTGGTCGACGAGCAGTACTTC
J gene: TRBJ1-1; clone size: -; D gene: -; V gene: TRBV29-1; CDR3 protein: CSVDRILDRRTKAFF; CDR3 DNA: TGCAGCGTTGATCGAATTCTGGACAGAAGAACTAAGGCTTTCTTT
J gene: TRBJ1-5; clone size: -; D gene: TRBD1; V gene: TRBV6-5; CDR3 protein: CASSHDRGQPQHF; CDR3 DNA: TGTGCCAGCAGTCACGACAGGGGCCAGCCCCAGCATTTT
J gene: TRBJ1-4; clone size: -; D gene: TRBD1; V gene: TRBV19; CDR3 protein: CASRPGTGGAGEKLFF; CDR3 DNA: TGTGCCAGTAGACCCGGGACAGGGGGCGCGGGGGAAAAACTGTTTTTT
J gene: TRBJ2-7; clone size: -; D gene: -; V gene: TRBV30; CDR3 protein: CAWSVPFGRRSYEQYF; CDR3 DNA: TGTGCCTGGAGTGTGCCCTTCGGTCGCCGCTCCTACGAGCAGTACTTC
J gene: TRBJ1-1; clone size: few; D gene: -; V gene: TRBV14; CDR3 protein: CASSFAGLNTEAFF; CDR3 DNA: TGTGCCAGCAGCTTCGCAGGATTGAACACTGAAGCTTTCTTT